The 7 T cell receptor beta chains below come from one sample, sequenced in a study of regulatory T cells in long-lasting Graves disease. Both iRepertoire HTBI primers and Arm-PCR of CDR3 regions were used to build the TCR beta libraries. TCRdb analysed the multiplex PCR reads with MiXCR anew, one entry per CDR3 protein. The sample has 300,000 to 400,000 distinct CDR3 sequences, 16% seen once. Time point in this sample: newly diagnosed GD, antithyroid drugs for less than 3 months. After RNA was extracted from PBMCs, the TCR library was made from it. Separately, the same data were catalogued under a study of T cells in Graves' hyperthyroidism and ophthalmopathy.

The source was peripheral blood mononuclear cells (PBMCs), collected at new diagnosis, from a patient treated with antithyroid drugs. The receptors stem from a man aged 35 to 55 with Graves disease.

This clonotype was observed many times. The chain uses TRBV5-6 and TRBJ1-1; possibly TRBD1 for D (5 bases). Trimming took 2 bases from V and 1 from J, leaving 15 bases between them. Germline values: CDR1 SGHDT, CDR2 YYEEEE. This CDR3 region has 16 residues. CDR3 DNA sequence: TGTGCCAGCAGCTTTAGTTTTCTGACAGCGAACACTGAAGCTTTCTTT. As protein: CASSFSFLTANTEAFF.

As for this clonotype: This may be a read error: a much more frequent sequence differs by one nucleotide. The chain couples TRBV11-1 to TRBJ2-2; D is ambiguous. Germline lookup yields CDR1 SGHAT and CDR2 FQDESV (reference sequence). Trimming took 8 bases from V and 7 from J, leaving 17 bases between them. The CDR3 is made up of 14 amino acids. The CDR3 nucleotides read TGTGCCAGCGGCCGATACTCTACCCACGGGGAGCTGTTTTTT. Translation gives CASGRYSTHGELFF.

This clonotype was observed many times. The chain is built from TRBV3-1 and TRBJ2-3; no clear D gene. Trimming stripped 1 base from V and 1 base from J, with 6 bases between. This CDR3 contains 14 residues. Germline assignment: CDR1 LGHDT and CDR2 YNNKEL (reference sequence). The CDR3: CASSQVVGTDTQYF. The CDR3 bases are TGTGCCAGCAGCCAAGTCGTCGGCACAGATACGCAGTATTTT.

This clonotype was seen only a few times. This chain connects TRBV9 to TRBJ2-7, with a tentative D call TRBD1 (6 bases). CDR3 size: 15 residues. Germline V gene data show CDR1 as SGDLS and CDR2 as YYNGEE. The V gene lost 4 bases and the J gene lost 3 bases, with 17 bases spanning the gap. CDR3 sequence (DNA): TGTGCCAGCAGCATTAGCATAGGACAGAGCTACGAGCAGTACTTC. Its protein product is CASSISIGQSYEQYF.

This clonotype was counted between two and nine times. The rearrangement uses TRBV7-6 and TRBJ1-4; 8 positions match TRBD1. J lost 6 bases, V lost 4 bases, and 7 bases had no gene match. The CDR3 sequence is 15 residues long. Germline values: CDR1 SGHVS, CDR2 FNYEAQ. The CDR3 coding sequence is TGTGCCAGCAGCTCATCCAGGGGGCGATATGAAAAACTGTTTTTT. It is translated as CASSSSRGRYEKLFF.

This clonotype has a count of ten or more. V usage is TRBV5-1 and J usage is TRBJ1-1; 7 nucleotides align to TRBD1. Germline CDR1 SGHRS, CDR2 YFSETQ. The CDR3 totals 15 residues. V lost 4 bases, J lost 3 bases, and 9 bases stayed unmatched. DNA of the CDR3: TGCGCCAGCAGCCGAAGGCAGGGGGTACACACTGAAGCTTTCTTT. As protein: CASSRRQGVHTEAFF.

This clonotype was recorded at least ten times. The chain employs TRBV20-1 and TRBJ2-7, with TRBD1 identical over 7 bases. V lost 6 bases to trimming and J lost 0 bases; unmatched junction nucleotides: 5. The CDR3 contains 13 residues. The germline V gene encodes CDR1 DFQATT and CDR2 SNEGSKA (reference sequence). The CDR3 DNA is TGCAGTGCGGGGACAGCAGTCTCCTACGAGCAGTACTTC. It encodes CSAGTAVSYEQYF.